A selection of T cell receptor beta chains follows, all from one sample in a study of T cells expressing NK-cell markers. Reprocessing the 5' RACE reads, TCRdb reports a single entry for every CDR3 protein and omits DNA. The sample table includes about 460,000 distinct CDR3 sequences. Sequencing input: blood T cells: a sorted CD56 or NKG2C T cell subset, CD4+ or CD8+ T cells, or bulk PBMC T cells (not recorded which). All receptors derive from a woman between 45 and 65 years old in good health. Both conserved end residues are part of each CDR3.

j_gene	v_gene	CDR3aa
TRBJ1-2	TRBV9	CASSEARAGDFGYTF
TRBJ2-6	TRBV14	CASSQDAGLSGANVLTF
TRBJ1-4	TRBV11-3	CASSRQDEKLFF
TRBJ1-4	TRBV18	CASSPPGKGEKLFF
TRBJ2-3	TRBV5-1	CASSSGSSGRWSTDTQYF
TRBJ2-1	TRBV7-9	CASSPSRLAGGPNEQFF
TRBJ2-5	TRBV4-1	CASSQILTKGQNRETQYF
TRBJ2-5	TRBV12-3/TRBV12-4	CASSFKHQETQYF
TRBJ2-2	TRBV2	CASSVGRADTGELFF
TRBJ2-7	TRBV7-2	CASSFLQWAASSYEQYF
TRBJ2-7	TRBV2	CASSRTRSPIDEQYF
TRBJ2-3	TRBV12-3/TRBV12-4	CASSLGRPTDTQYF
TRBJ2-7	TRBV2	CASRRETGYEQYF
TRBJ2-5	TRBV5-6	CASSTSGVSKTQYF
TRBJ2-1	TRBV20-1	CSARDPARGSYNEQFF
TRBJ2-3	TRBV19	CASREEGRTDTQYF
TRBJ2-5	TRBV18	CASSPQGKRETQYF
TRBJ2-5	TRBV7-2	CASSSGDGSHQETQYF
TRBJ1-4	TRBV5-1	CASTQGANENLFF
TRBJ2-2	TRBV2	CASGGQGAGTGELFF
TRBJ2-7	TRBV9	CASSVGDRPEQYF
TRBJ1-4	TRBV3-1	CASSQGRGFRKLFF
TRBJ2-3	TRBV11-2	CASSLPAPNRYF
TRBJ1-3	TRBV2	CASNRDSGVATIYF
TRBJ2-3	TRBV12-3/TRBV12-4	CASSFMTPPGHTDTQYF
TRBJ2-1	TRBV25-1	CASGDTYNEQFF
TRBJ1-6	TRBV5-1	CASSLDDRRSPLHF
TRBJ2-2	TRBV29-1	CSVAGTGHTGELFF
TRBJ1-2	TRBV30	CAWIRDRDGYTF
TRBJ2-2	TRBV5-1	CASSWGLAQGTGELFF